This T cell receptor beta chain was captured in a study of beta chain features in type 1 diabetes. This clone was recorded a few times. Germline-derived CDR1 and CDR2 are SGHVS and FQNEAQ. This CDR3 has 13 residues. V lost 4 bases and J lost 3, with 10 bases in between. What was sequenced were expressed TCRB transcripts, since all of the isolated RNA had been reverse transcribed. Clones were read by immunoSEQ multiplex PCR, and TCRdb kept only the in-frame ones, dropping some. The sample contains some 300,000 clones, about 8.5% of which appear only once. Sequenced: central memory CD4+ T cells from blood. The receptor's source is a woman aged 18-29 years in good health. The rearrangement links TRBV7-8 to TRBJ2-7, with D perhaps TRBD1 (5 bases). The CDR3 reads CASSSERGYEQYV. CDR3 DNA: TGTGCCAGCAGCTCAGAAAGGGGCTACGAGCAGTACGTC.